The 2 T cell receptor beta chains reported below all come from one sample, sequenced in a study of blood T cell repertoires in COVID-19. Produced via immunoSEQ multiplex PCR; TCRdb's table is partial and in-frame only. Among around 370,000 clones listed, 88% were seen once. What was sequenced was peripheral blood. The receptors derive from a woman aged 70 to 79 with COVID-19, enrolled during active disease.

This clone was seen only once. The chain couples TRBV18 to TRBJ2-3, with 9 bases that match TRBD1. The V gene end was trimmed by 3 bases and the J gene end by 2 bases; junction bases not matched to a gene: 6. This CDR3 has 16 amino acids. Germline assignment: CDR1 KGHSH and CDR2 LQKENI. The CDR3 here is CASSPLQGALTDTQYF. The CDR3 DNA follows: TGTGCCAGCTCACCCCTACAGGGGGCTCTCACAGATACGCAGTATTTT.

The V and J genes are TRBV9 and TRBJ2-3; a possible D gene is TRBD2 (6 bases). In germline, CDR1 is SGDLS, CDR2 YYNGEE. The CDR3 totals 13 residues. Trimming removed 5 bases from V and 3 bases from J, with 10 bases in between. Here the CDR3 reads CASRPTSTDTQYF. For the CDR3, the DNA is TGTGCCAGCAGACCGACTAGTACAGATACGCAGTATTTT.